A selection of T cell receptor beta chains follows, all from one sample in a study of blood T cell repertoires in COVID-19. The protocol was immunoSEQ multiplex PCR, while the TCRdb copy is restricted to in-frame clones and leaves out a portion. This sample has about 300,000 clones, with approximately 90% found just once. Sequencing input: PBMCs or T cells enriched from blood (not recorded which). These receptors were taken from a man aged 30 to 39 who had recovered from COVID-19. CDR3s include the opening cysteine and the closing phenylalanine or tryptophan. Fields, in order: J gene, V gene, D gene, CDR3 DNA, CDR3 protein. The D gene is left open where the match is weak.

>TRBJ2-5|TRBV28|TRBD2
TGTGCCAGCAGTTTAAACGGGGGAGGGGAGACCCAGTACTTC
CASSLNGGGETQYF
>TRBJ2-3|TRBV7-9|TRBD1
TGTGCCAGCAGCGCCGGACAGGCACGGGATACGCAGTATTTT
CASSAGQARDTQYF
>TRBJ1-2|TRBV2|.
TGTGCCAGCATCTACAGGTTGTTGAACTATGGCTACACCTTC
CASIYRLLNYGYTF
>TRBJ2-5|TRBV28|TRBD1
TGTGCCAGCAGTTTATTAAAACCGACAGGGGTGGAAGAGACCCAGTACTTC
CASSLLKPTGVEETQYF
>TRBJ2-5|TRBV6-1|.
TGTGCCAGCAGTGAAGGGGGCCGGGAGACCCAGTACTTC
CASSEGGRETQYF
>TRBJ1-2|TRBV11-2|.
TGTGCCAGCAGCTTAAATCAGCGGGGAGGGGACACCTTC
CASSLNQRGGDTF
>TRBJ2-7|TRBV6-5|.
TGTGCCAGCAGTTCCCTCATAGATTACGAGCAGTACTTC
CASSSLIDYEQYF
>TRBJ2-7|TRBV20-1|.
TGCAGTGCTAGAGGGACTTACGAGCAGTACTTC
CSARGTYEQYF
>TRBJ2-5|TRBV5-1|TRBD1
TGCGCCAGCAGCCGGACAGGGTCTGAGGAGACCCAGTACTTC
CASSRTGSEETQYF
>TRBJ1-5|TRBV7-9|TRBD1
TGTGCCAGCAGCTTAGGCGGAGGACAGGGGGAGCCCCAGCATTTT
CASSLGGGQGEPQHF